This entry lists 29 T cell receptor beta chains sequenced from one sample in a study of shared clonotypes between healthy human individuals. Profiling relied on immunoSEQ multiplex PCR, and the TCRdb table lists in-frame clones only, not all of them. The sample carries about 2,500,000 clones, over 85% recorded once. Sequencing used naive CD4+ T cells sorted from blood. This sample's subset: CD45RA+ positively selected. The receptors were gathered from a man aged 18 to 30 in good health.

V and J are TRBV7-2 and TRBJ1-2; a weak D match, TRBD1 (5 bases). The CDR3 is 17 residues long. Germline V gene lookup returns CDR1 SGHTA and CDR2 FQGNSA. The V end lost 3 bases, the J end lost 1 base, and 18 bases lay between the germline ends. CDR3 residues: CASSFGGRGAFNYGYTF. The CDR3 region has the DNA TGTGCCAGCAGCTTCGGGGGAAGAGGGGCTTTTAACTATGGCTACACCTTC. Together with reference TRBV7-2 and TRBJ1-2, the CDR3 gives the full variable domain: GAGVSQSPSNKVTEKGKDVELRCDPISGHTALYWYRQSLGQGLEFLIYFQGNSAPDKSGLPSDRFSAERTGGSVSTLTIQRTQQEDSAVYLCASSFGGRGAFNYGYTFGSGTRLTVV.

This chain links TRBV11-2 with TRBJ2-5; TRBD1 might be the D (5 bases). The CDR3 totals 14 residues. V lost 2 bases and J 7 bases, leaving 14 bases between the germline ends. Germline CDR1 and CDR2: SGHAT and FQNNGV. The CDR3 spells CASSLFGGAVTQYF. DNA for the CDR3: TGTGCCAGCAGCTTATTCGGTGGGGCGGTGACCCAGTACTTC.

The chain recombines TRBV5-6 with TRBJ2-3; D unclear. Germline V gives CDR1 SGHDT, CDR2 YYEEEE. The CDR3 sequence is 15 residues long. V was cut by 5 bases and J by 0 bases, with 13 bases left in between. The DNA for the CDR3 is TGTGCCAGCAGACGACAACCGCCTAGCACAGATACGCAGTATTTT. Translation gives CASRRQPPSTDTQYF.

The chain couples TRBV29-1 to TRBJ1-1; 9 bases fit TRBD1. The CDR3 sequence is 13 residues long. The ends lost 5 bases at V and 0 bases at J; junction bases unmatched: 1. Germline V gene data show CDR1 as SQVTM and CDR2 as ANQGSEA. CDR3 region: CSVRDRVNTEAFF. In DNA form, the CDR3 reads TGCAGCGTTCGGGACAGGGTGAACACTGAAGCTTTCTTT. The variable domain in full, with the rest retrieved from reference TRBV29-1 and TRBJ1-1, is SAVISQKPSRDICQRGTSLTIQCQVDSQVTMMFWYRQQPGQSLTLIATANQGSEATYESGFVIDKFPISRPNLTFSTLTVSNMSPEDSSIYLCSVRDRVNTEAFFGQGTRLTVV.

This rearrangement joins TRBV2 to TRBJ1-1, with TRBD1 matching 7 bases. From germline, CDR1 is SNHLY and CDR2 FYNNEI. The trim removed 2 bases at V and 8 bases at J, leaving 5 bases unmatched. This CDR3 comprises 13 residues. The CDR3 spells CASSEFETGEAFF. CDR3 in DNA: TGTGCCAGCAGTGAATTTGAGACAGGGGAAGCTTTCTTT.

The J gene is TRBJ2-3, the V gene TRBV21-1. TRBV21-1 is a listed pseudogene. The CDR3 spans 13 residues. This chain's CDR3 is CASSNPGVDTQYF. The CDR3, as DNA: TGTGCCAGCAGCAACCCTGGTGTAGATACGCAGTATTTT.

V is TRBV9 and J is TRBJ2-1; no definite D call. The germline V gene has CDR1 SGDLS and CDR2 YYNGEE. This CDR3 has 13 residues. Trimming took 4 bases from V and 8 from J, leaving 13 bases between them. CDR3 amino acids: CASSNLFSDEQFF. The CDR3 DNA reads as TGTGCCAGCAGCAACCTCTTTTCGGATGAGCAGTTCTTC.

The chain joins TRBV19 to TRBJ1-3; D is undetermined. The CDR3 spans 14 residues. CDR1 LNHDA and CDR2 SQIVND come from the germline V gene (reference sequence). V was clipped by 7 bases and J by 0 bases, with 10 bases between them. DNA for the CDR3: TGTGCCAGTAATCAGTACTTCTCTGGAAACACCATATATTTT. It codes for CASNQYFSGNTIYF.

V and J are TRBV19 and TRBJ1-5; D might be TRBD1 (5 bases). CDR1 and CDR2 from the germline V gene are LNHDA and SQIVND (reference sequence). The CDR3 spans 13 residues. V lost 0 bases and J lost 15, with 15 bases in between. CDR3 loop: CASSIDVGGPSHF. The CDR3 bases are TGTGCCAGTAGTATAGATGTGGGGGGACCGTCGCATTTT.

V usage is TRBV7-8 and J usage is TRBJ1-5, with 8 nucleotides matching TRBD1. CDR1 SGHVS and CDR2 FQNEAQ come from the germline V gene. With V trimmed by 7 bases and J by 7 bases, 9 bases remained unmatched. This CDR3 comprises 14 residues. DNA of the CDR3: TGTGCCAGCAAGACACAGGGGGAGGACCAGCCCCAGCATTTT. Translating it yields CASKTQGEDQPQHF.

The rearrangement uses TRBV10-3 and TRBJ1-3; D not certain. Germline CDR1 reads ENHRY; CDR2 reads SYGVKD. V was pared by 3 bases and J by 0 bases, with 6 bases between. The CDR3 has 14 residues. As DNA, the CDR3 is TGTGCCATCAGTGACCACAGCTCTGGAAACACCATATATTTT. This codes for CAISDHSSGNTIYF.

The rearrangement joins TRBV29-1 to TRBJ1-1; D gene unclear. V was clipped by 5 bases and J by 3 bases, with 19 bases between them. This CDR3 spans 15 amino acids. CDR1 and CDR2 from the germline V gene are SQVTM and ANQGSEA. CDR3 sequence: CSVCGPSWADTEAFF. DNA for the CDR3: TGCAGCGTTTGTGGACCGTCTTGGGCGGACACTGAAGCTTTCTTT. Drawing the rest from reference TRBV29-1 and TRBJ1-1, the complete variable domain is SAVISQKPSRDICQRGTSLTIQCQVDSQVTMMFWYRQQPGQSLTLIATANQGSEATYESGFVIDKFPISRPNLTFSTLTVSNMSPEDSSIYLCSVCGPSWADTEAFFGQGTRLTVV.

CDR3 protein: CASSVEQGLYEQYF. Written as DNA, the CDR3 is TGTGCCAGCAGTGTAGAACAGGGCCTCTACGAGCAGTACTTC. The chain has TRBV2 and TRBJ2-7; D perhaps matches TRBD1 (6 bases). The germline V gene has CDR1 SNHLY and CDR2 FYNNEI. CDR3 length: 14 amino acids. The germline V and J ends were trimmed by 4 bases and 3 bases, with 13 bases remaining between them.

The rearrangement links TRBV7-2 to TRBJ2-1, with 14 positions matching TRBD2. Germline V gene sequence: CDR1 SGHTA, CDR2 FQGNSA. CDR3 length: 16 residues. After removal of 5 bases from V and 6 bases from J, the junction contained 6 bases not matched to a gene. This CDR3 reads CASSLAGTSGSNEQFF. CDR3 in DNA: TGTGCCAGCAGCCTCGCCGGGACTAGCGGGAGCAATGAGCAGTTCTTC.

V and J are TRBV18 and TRBJ2-1; D is uncertain. The CDR3 runs 16 residues. The V gene's germline CDR1 is KGHSH and CDR2 LQKENI. V lost 5 bases and J 0 bases, leaving 14 bases between the germline ends. The CDR3 here is CASSAKGPSSYNEQFF. The CDR3 DNA sequence: TGTGCCAGCTCAGCCAAAGGACCCAGCTCCTACAATGAGCAGTTCTTC.

To note about this clone: Other DNA sequences in the same sample also yield this CDR3. The rearrangement joins TRBV5-1 to TRBJ2-3; a possible D gene is TRBD1 (6 bases). The CDR3 is 16 residues long. Germline V lookup: CDR1 SGHRS, CDR2 YFSETQ. Between the trimmed V and J ends, which lost 0 bases and 0 bases, there was a span of 11 bases. This CDR3 is CASSLGAGASTDTQYF. The DNA for the CDR3 is TGCGCCAGCAGCTTGGGGGCAGGGGCTAGCACAGATACGCAGTATTTT.

The J gene is TRBJ2-5, the V gene TRBV5-6; TRBD2 is a possible D gene (6 bases). This CDR3 is 15 amino acids long. V was cut by 0 bases and J by 7 bases, with 16 bases left in between. The germline V gene has CDR1 SGHDT and CDR2 YYEEEE. This CDR3 is CASSLGAEGFGTQYF. CDR3 sequence (DNA): TGTGCCAGCAGCTTGGGGGCGGAGGGGTTTGGGACCCAGTACTTC.

The chain combines TRBV6-5 with TRBJ2-2; TRBD1 or TRBD2 may be the D gene (5 bases each). V was cut by 8 bases and J by 0 bases, with 13 bases left in between. The CDR3 loop spans 15 amino acids. Germline CDR1 is MNHEY and CDR2 is SVGAGI. The CDR3 region is CASGPGPANTGELFF. Here the CDR3 DNA reads TGTGCCAGCGGCCCGGGGCCGGCGAACACCGGGGAGCTGTTTTTT.

A remark on this clone: The same CDR3 also results from other DNA sequences found in this sample. The J gene is TRBJ2-2, the V gene TRBV28, with 11 bases fitting TRBD2. The CDR3 is made up of 16 amino acids. Germline CDR1 and CDR2: MDHEN and SYDVKM. V lost 5 bases, J lost 2 bases, and 4 bases stayed unmatched. The DNA for the CDR3 is TGTGCCAGCAGTCCGGGGACTAGCGGCAACACCGGGGAGCTGTTTTTT. It translates to CASSPGTSGNTGELFF.

The chain employs TRBV5-6 and TRBJ2-2; 9 bases fit TRBD1. The CDR3 spans 14 residues. Germline assignment: CDR1 SGHDT and CDR2 YYEEEE. V lost 4 bases, J lost 6 bases, and 4 bases stayed unmatched. The DNA of the CDR3 is TGTGCCAGCAGCGCCCGGACAGGGGCCGGGGAGCTGTTTTTT. It translates to CASSARTGAGELFF.

This clone was counted a single time. This chain connects TRBV5-1 to TRBJ2-2, with D possibly called TRBD1 or TRBD2 (5 bases each). V was clipped by 1 base and J by 6 bases, with 13 bases between them. Germline-derived CDR1 and CDR2 are SGHRS and YFSETQ. This CDR3 has 15 amino acids. CDR3 sequence reads: CASSLLRGDPGELFF. Written as DNA, the CDR3 is TGCGCCAGCAGCTTGTTGAGGGGCGACCCCGGGGAGCTGTTTTTT.

This clone has only one observation. This rearrangement joins TRBV6-5 to TRBJ1-1; D remains unclear. CDR1 is MNHEY and CDR2 is SVGAGI in the germline V gene. Trimming left V 5 bases short and J 4 bases short, with 14 bases between. CDR3 size: 14 residues. The CDR3 sequence is CASSQPLGSTEAFF. In DNA form, the CDR3 reads TGTGCCAGCAGTCAGCCACTCGGGAGCACTGAAGCTTTCTTT.

V usage is TRBV9 and J usage is TRBJ1-4; D is undetermined. This CDR3 comprises 14 residues. Germline V gene lookup returns CDR1 SGDLS and CDR2 YYNGEE. Between the trimmed V and J ends, which lost 0 bases and 5 bases, there was a span of 8 bases. The CDR3 spells CASSVGEENEKLFF. For the CDR3, the DNA is TGTGCCAGCAGCGTAGGGGAAGAGAATGAAAAACTGTTTTTT.

The CDR3: CASSFQYQETQYF. The CDR3 bases are TGTGCCAGCAGCTTTCAGTACCAAGAGACCCAGTACTTC. The chain couples TRBV5-5 to TRBJ2-5, with D unclear. Germline V gene lookup returns CDR1 SGHKS and CDR2 YYEKEE (reference sequence). CDR3 length: 13 residues. The V gene lost 2 bases and the J gene lost 0 bases, with 5 bases spanning the gap. Using reference TRBV5-5 and TRBJ2-5 for the parts outside the CDR3, the full variable domain is DAGVTQSPTHLIKTRGQQVTLRCSPISGHKSVSWYQQVLGQGPQFIFQYYEKEERGRGNFPDRFSARQFPNYSSELNVNALLLGDSALYLCASSFQYQETQYFGPGTRLLVL.

V gene TRBV11-2 combines with J gene TRBJ2-2; a weak D match, TRBD1 (5 bases). Trimming took off 7 bases at V and 1 base at J, with 13 bases between the two ends. This CDR3 is built from 15 residues. Germline CDR1 reads SGHAT; CDR2 reads FQNNGV. CDR3 amino acids: CASNQGTKNTGELFF. The CDR3 bases are TGTGCCAGCAACCAGGGTACTAAGAACACCGGGGAGCTGTTTTTT.

Of note for this clone: Other DNA sequences within the sample encode an identical CDR3. V and J are TRBV7-2 and TRBJ2-2; D is unresolved. Trimming took 1 base from V and 1 from J, leaving 4 bases between them. CDR1 and CDR2 (germline): SGHTA, FQGNSA. The CDR3 extends over 14 amino acids. The CDR3 DNA reads TGTGCCAGCAGCTTAGTTGGGAACACCGGGGAGCTGTTTTTT. Protein sequence: CASSLVGNTGELFF.

This chain joins TRBV10-1 and TRBJ2-3; perhaps TRBD2 as D (5 bases). This CDR3 has 15 residues. The V and J ends lost 0 bases and 9 bases respectively, with 16 bases between them. The V gene's germline CDR1 is WNHNN and CDR2 SYGVQD (reference sequence). The chain's CDR3 is CASSESSREGWTQYF. The CDR3 DNA follows: TGCGCCAGCAGTGAGTCGAGCAGAGAGGGTTGGACGCAGTATTTT.

The gene calls are TRBV6-4 and TRBJ1-2; unclear D gene. With 6 bases removed from V and 6 bases from J, the gap between germline ends came to 17 bases. Germline-derived CDR1 and CDR2 are MRHNA and SNTAGT. The CDR3 consists of 14 residues. The CDR3 region is CASSVTSTSDGYTF. The CDR3 nucleotides read TGTGCCAGCAGCGTAACCTCCACGTCGGATGGCTACACCTTC.

CDR3 amino acids: CAQTMGLAGAQEQFF. The CDR3 nucleotides are TGTGCCCAAACGATGGGACTAGCGGGAGCGCAAGAGCAGTTCTTC. The chain links TRBV7-9 to TRBJ2-1, with 14 bases identical to TRBD2. The V segment lost 11 bases and the J segment 10 bases; nucleotides outside the gene matches: 13. The length of the CDR3 is 15 residues. Germline V gives CDR1 SEHNR, CDR2 FQNEAQ (reference sequence). Supplemented by reference TRBV7-9 and TRBJ2-1, the full variable domain reads DTGVSQNPRHKITKRGQNVTFRCDPISEHNRLYWYRQTLGQGPEFLTYFQNEAQLEKSRLLSDRFSAERPKGSFSTLEIQRTEQGDSAMYLCAQTMGLAGAQEQFFGPGTRLTVL.